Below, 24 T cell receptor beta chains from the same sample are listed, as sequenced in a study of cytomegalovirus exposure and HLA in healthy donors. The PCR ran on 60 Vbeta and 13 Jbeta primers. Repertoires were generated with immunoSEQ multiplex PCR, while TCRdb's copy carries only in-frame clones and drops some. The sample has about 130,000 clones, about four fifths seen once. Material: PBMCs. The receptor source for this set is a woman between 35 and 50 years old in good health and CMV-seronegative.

The CDR3 region has the DNA TGTGCCAGCAGCCAAGATCGGTCTAGCGGGGGGATAATTAGCACAGATACGCAGTATTTT. This translates into CASSQDRSSGGIISTDTQYF. The J gene is TRBJ2-3, the V gene TRBV4-2; 11 bases are shared with TRBD2. The J segment lost 0 bases and the V segment lost 0 bases, leaving 11 bases of the junction unmatched. The CDR3 runs to 20 residues. Per germline, CDR1 LGHNA and CDR2 YNFKEQ.

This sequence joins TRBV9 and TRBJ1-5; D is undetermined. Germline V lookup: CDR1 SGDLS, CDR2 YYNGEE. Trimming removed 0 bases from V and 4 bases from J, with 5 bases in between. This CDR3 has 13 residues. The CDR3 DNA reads TGTGCCAGCAGCGTAGACAATAATCAGCCCCAGCATTTT. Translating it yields CASSVDNNQPQHF.

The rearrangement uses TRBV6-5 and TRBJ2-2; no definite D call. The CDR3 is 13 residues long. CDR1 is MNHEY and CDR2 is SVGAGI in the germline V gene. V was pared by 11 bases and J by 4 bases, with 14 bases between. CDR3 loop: CAASHEVTGELFF. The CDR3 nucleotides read TGTGCCGCCAGTCATGAGGTCACCGGGGAGCTGTTTTTT.

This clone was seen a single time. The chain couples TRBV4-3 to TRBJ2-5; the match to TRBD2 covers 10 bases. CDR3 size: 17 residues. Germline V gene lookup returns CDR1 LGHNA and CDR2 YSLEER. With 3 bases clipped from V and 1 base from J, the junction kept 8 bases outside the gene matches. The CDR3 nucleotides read TGCGCCAGCAGCCAGTTCCTAGCGGGAGAACCCCAAGAGACCCAGTACTTC. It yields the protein CASSQFLAGEPQETQYF.

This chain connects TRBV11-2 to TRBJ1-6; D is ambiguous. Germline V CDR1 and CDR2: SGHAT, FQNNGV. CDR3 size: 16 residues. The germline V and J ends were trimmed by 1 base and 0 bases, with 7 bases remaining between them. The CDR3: CASSLGRSSYNSPLHF. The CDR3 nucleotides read TGTGCCAGCAGCTTAGGGAGGAGCTCCTATAATTCACCCCTCCACTTT. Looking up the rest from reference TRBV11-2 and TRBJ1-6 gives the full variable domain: EAGVAQSPRYKIIEKRQSVAFWCNPISGHATLYWYQQILGQGPKLLIQFQNNGVVDDSQLPKDRFSAERLKGVDSTLKIQPAKLEDSAVYLCASSLGRSSYNSPLHFGNGTRLTVT.

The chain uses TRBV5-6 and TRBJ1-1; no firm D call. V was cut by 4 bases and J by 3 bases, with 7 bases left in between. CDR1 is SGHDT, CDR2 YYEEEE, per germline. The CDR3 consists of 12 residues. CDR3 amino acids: CASSLRDTEAFF. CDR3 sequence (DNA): TGTGCCAGCAGCCTCCGGGACACTGAAGCTTTCTTT.

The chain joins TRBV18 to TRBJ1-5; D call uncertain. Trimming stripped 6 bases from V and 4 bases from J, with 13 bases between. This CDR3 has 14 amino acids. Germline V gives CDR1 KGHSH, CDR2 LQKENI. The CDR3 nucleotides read TGTGCCAGCTCGGGCGGGCAGGATAATCAGCCCCAGCATTTT. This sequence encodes CASSGGQDNQPQHF.

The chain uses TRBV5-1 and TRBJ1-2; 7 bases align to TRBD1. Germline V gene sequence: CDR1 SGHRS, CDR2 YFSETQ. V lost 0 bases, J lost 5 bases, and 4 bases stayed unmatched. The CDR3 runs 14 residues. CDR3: CASSLEQGQYGYTF. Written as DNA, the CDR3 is TGCGCCAGCAGCTTGGAACAGGGGCAGTATGGCTACACCTTC.

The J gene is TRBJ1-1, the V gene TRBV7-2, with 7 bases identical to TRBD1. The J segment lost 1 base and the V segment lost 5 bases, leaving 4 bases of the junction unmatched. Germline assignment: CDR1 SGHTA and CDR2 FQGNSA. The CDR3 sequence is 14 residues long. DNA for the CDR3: TGTGCCAGCAGCCCCCGGACAGGGAACACTGAAGCTTTCTTT. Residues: CASSPRTGNTEAFF. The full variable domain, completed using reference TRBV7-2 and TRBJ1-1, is GAGVSQSPSNKVTEKGKDVELRCDPISGHTALYWYRQSLGQGLEFLIYFQGNSAPDKSGLPSDRFSAERTGGSVSTLTIQRTQQEDSAVYLCASSPRTGNTEAFFGQGTRLTVV.

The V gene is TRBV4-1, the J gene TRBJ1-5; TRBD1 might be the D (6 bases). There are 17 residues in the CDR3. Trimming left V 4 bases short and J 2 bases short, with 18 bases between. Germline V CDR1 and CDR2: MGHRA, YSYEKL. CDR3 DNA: TGCGCCAGCAGCCCCTTCCGGGGGGGCGCCGGCAATCAGCCCCAGCATTTT. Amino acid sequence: CASSPFRGGAGNQPQHF.

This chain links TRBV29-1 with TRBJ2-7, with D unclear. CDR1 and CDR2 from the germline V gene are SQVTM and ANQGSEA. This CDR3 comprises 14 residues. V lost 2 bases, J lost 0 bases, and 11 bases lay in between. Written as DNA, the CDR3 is TGCAGCGTTGAATCGGCCCACAGCTCCTACGAGCAGTACTTC. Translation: CSVESAHSSYEQYF.

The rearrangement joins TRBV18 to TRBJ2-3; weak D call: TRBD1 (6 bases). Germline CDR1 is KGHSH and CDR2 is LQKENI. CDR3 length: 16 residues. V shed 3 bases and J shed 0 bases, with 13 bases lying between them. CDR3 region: CASSPVTGSSTDTQYF. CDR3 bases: TGTGCCAGCTCACCGGTGACAGGCTCTAGCACAGATACGCAGTATTTT.

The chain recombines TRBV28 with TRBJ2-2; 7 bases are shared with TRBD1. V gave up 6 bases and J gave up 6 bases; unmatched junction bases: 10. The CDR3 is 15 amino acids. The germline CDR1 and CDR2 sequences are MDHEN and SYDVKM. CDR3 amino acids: CASSHRTGVSGELFF. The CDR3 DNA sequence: TGTGCCAGCAGCCACCGAACAGGGGTTTCCGGGGAGCTGTTTTTT.

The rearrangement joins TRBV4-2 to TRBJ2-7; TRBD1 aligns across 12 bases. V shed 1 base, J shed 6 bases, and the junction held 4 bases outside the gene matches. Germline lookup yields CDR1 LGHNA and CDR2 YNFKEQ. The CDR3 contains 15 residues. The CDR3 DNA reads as TGTGCCAGCAGCCAAGCCGGGACAGGGGGCGCCGAGCAGTACTTC. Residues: CASSQAGTGGAEQYF.

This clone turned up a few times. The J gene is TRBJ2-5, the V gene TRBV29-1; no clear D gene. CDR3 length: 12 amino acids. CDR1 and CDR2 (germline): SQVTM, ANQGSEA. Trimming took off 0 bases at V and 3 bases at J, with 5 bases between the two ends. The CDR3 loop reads CSVEDNKETQYF. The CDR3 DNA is TGCAGCGTTGAAGATAATAAAGAGACCCAGTACTTC.

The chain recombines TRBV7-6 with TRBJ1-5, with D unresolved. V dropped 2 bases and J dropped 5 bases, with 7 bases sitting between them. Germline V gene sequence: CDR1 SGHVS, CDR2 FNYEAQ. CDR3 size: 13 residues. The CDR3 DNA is TGTGCCAGCAGCTTACGGGATTATCAGCCCCAGCATTTT. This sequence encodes CASSLRDYQPQHF.

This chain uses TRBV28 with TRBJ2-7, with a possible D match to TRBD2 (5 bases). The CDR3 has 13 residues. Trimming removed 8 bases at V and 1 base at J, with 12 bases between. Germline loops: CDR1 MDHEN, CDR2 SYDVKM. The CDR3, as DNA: TGTGCCAGCCACCTAACGGGATCCTACGAGCAGTACTTC. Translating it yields CASHLTGSYEQYF.

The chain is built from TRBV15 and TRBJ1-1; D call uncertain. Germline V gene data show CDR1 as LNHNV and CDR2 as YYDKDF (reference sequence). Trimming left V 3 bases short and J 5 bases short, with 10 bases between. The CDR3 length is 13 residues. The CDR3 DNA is TGTGCCACCAGCAGCACGGGTTGGACTGAAGCTTTCTTT. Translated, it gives CATSSTGWTEAFF.

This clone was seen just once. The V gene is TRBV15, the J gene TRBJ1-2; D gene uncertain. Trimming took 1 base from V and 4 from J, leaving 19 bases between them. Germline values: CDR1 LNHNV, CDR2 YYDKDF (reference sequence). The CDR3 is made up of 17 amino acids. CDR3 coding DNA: TGTGCCACCAGCAGAGCTTTTTCTAAAATCGTCGGCTATGGCTACACCTTC. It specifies CATSRAFSKIVGYGYTF.

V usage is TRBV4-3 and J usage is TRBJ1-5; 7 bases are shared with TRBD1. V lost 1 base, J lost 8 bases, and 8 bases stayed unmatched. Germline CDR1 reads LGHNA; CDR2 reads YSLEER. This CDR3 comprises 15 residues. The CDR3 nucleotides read TGCGCCAGCAGCCAAGGAAACAGGGGTACGAAGCCCCAGCATTTT. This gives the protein CASSQGNRGTKPQHF.

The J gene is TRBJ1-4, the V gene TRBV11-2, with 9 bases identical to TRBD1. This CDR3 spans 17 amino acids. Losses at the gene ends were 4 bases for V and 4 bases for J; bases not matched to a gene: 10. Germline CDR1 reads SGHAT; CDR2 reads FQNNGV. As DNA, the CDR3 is TGTGCCAGCAGCTCATACTCCCGGGACAGGGTTAATGAAAAACTGTTTTTT. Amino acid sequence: CASSSYSRDRVNEKLFF.

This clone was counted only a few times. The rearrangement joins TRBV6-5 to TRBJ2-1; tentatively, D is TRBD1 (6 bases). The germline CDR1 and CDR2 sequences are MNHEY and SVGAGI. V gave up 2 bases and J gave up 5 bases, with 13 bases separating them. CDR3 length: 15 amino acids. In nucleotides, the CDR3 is TGTGCCAGCAGTTACGGACAGACTGCCCACAATGAGCAGTTCTTC. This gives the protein CASSYGQTAHNEQFF.

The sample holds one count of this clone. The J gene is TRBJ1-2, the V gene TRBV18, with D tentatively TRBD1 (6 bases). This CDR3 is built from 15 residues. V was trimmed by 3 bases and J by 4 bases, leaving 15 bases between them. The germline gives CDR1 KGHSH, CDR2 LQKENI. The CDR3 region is CASSPNTGKGYGYTF. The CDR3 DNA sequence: TGTGCCAGCTCACCGAATACAGGGAAGGGCTATGGCTACACCTTC.

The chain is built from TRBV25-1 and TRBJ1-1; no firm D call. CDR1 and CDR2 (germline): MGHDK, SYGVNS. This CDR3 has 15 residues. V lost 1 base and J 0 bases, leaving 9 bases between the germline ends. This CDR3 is CASSESVGVNTEAFF. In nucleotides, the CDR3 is TGTGCCAGCAGTGAATCCGTCGGTGTGAACACTGAAGCTTTCTTT.